These T cell receptor beta chains were read from a single sample in a study of T cells after yellow fever vaccination. TCRdb re-called the 5' RACE reads through MiXCR, storing one row per CDR3 protein. The repertoire holds around 360,000 distinct CDR3 sequences, with about 9.9% as singletons. The specimen comprised PBMCs, sampled on the day of the first yellow fever vaccination. The receptors were gathered from a man between 18 and 35 years old who received the YFV17D yellow fever vaccine. CDR3s include the opening cysteine and the closing phenylalanine or tryptophan.

CDR3aa | j_gene | v_gene
CASSLEQEKLFF | TRBJ1-4 | TRBV5-4
CASSGGQGANESPLHF | TRBJ1-6 | TRBV9
CAWGWDRFYEQYF | TRBJ2-7 | TRBV30
CASSLDLFNYGYTF | TRBJ1-2 | TRBV5-1
CSARGGTEAFF | TRBJ1-1 | TRBV20-1
CASSTGTDLTDTQYF | TRBJ2-3 | TRBV19
CASSVGPIVATNEKLFF | TRBJ1-4 | TRBV9
CASSQGQGNIGEKLFF | TRBJ1-4 | TRBV4-2
CASSAPWDGEQYF | TRBJ2-7 | TRBV6-1
CASSQMDLVSTDTQYF | TRBJ2-3 | TRBV4-1
CSVVRTGAPDETQYF | TRBJ2-5 | TRBV29-1
CSTRVFGTDTQYF | TRBJ2-3 | TRBV20-1
CSCTGGNYEQYF | TRBJ2-7 | TRBV29-1
CASWGAAGWTGELFF | TRBJ2-2 | TRBV7-9
CSVESSGADEQFF | TRBJ2-1 | TRBV29-1
CSARDSAIDRSYNEQFF | TRBJ2-1 | TRBV20-1
CATSTGGTGANVLTF | TRBJ2-6 | TRBV24-1
CASSQVHGGGGTDTQYF | TRBJ2-3 | TRBV4-2
CASSLRGTSYNEQFF | TRBJ2-1 | TRBV7-9
CASSLGSGSVDTQYF | TRBJ2-3 | TRBV5-1
CASTTQYSSNQPQHF | TRBJ1-5 | TRBV12-3/TRBV12-4
CSVELAGDSGANVLTF | TRBJ2-6 | TRBV29-1
CASSLQKGNTGELFF | TRBJ2-2 | TRBV5-1
CASVTGTPAYGYTF | TRBJ1-2 | TRBV2
CASSLGPSYNEQFF | TRBJ2-1 | TRBV5-4
CASSHPRGVRYGYTF | TRBJ1-2 | TRBV4-2
CASSSGNQPQHF | TRBJ1-5 | TRBV7-9
CASSSGLAGGETQYF | TRBJ2-5 | TRBV7-9
CSAPLTDGTDTQYF | TRBJ2-3 | TRBV20-1